This T cell receptor (beta chain) was found in a study of blood T cell repertoires in COVID-19. The repertoire was sequenced with immunoSEQ multiplex PCR; TCRdb's copy has only in-frame clones and lacks some. The sample has under 500,000 clones, approximately 90% seen once. Those who participated ranged in age from 18 to 89 years and resided in about two dozen US areas. Allocation to cohorts depended on clinical history reported by the participants. Each recovered donor of Cohort 3 presented with two negative PCRs, clearance, or symptom resolution. Germline V CDR1 and CDR2: SNHLY, FYNNEI. This CDR3 comprises 13 residues. V lost 7 bases, J lost 4 bases, and 2 bases stayed unmatched.

V and J are TRBV2 and TRBJ2-1; the match to TRBD2 covers 9 bases. The receptor was isolated from a man aged 30 to 39 who had recovered from COVID-19. Sequenced material: PBMCs or T cells enriched from blood (not recorded which). The CDR3 here is CASTREGYNEQFF. CDR3 DNA: TGTGCCAGCACGCGGGAGGGATACAATGAGCAGTTCTTC.